This T cell receptor beta chain was identified during a study of Graves' ophthalmopathy and Graves' hyperthyroidism. Study-wide background: Samples of peripheral blood were obtained at initial diagnosis, prior to treatment of any kind.

The study's findings and limits: Detection in blood was also observed for most expanded thyroid clonotypes above 0.001 frequency.

Ten or more counts support this clonotype. What it recognizes is unknown. Exclusion covered patients with other autoimmune diseases or uncontrolled infections (as well as pregnancy or lactation). A diagnosis was made from clinical symptoms together with serum thyroxine, TRAb, thyroid ultrasound and orbital computed tomography. Amplification from RNA transcripts yielded the TCR beta CDR3 regions. First-round RT-PCR relied on HTBI primers, and a second-round multiplex PCR came next. TCRdb ran MiXCR on the multiplex PCR reads and lists one entry per CDR3 protein. The table shows 200,000 to 250,000 distinct CDR3 sequences, with 20% to 25% occurring only once. The sequence was obtained from a woman aged 45-65 years with Graves' ophthalmopathy. Specimen: peripheral blood.

CDR3 region: CASSLWGPGTGELFF. In nucleotides, the CDR3 is TGTGCCAGCAGCCTATGGGGGCCGGGCACCGGGGAGCTGTTTTTT. V is TRBV27 and J is TRBJ2-2; D might be TRBD1 (6 bases). CDR1 and CDR2 (germline): MNHEY, SMNVEV (reference sequence). The CDR3 totals 15 residues. V was shortened by 6 bases and J by 4 bases, with 15 bases between the two germline ends.